The next 27 T cell receptor beta chains were all read from a single sample in a study of cytomegalovirus exposure and HLA in healthy donors. Sequencing used immunoSEQ multiplex PCR; TCRdb keeps in-frame clones, though not all of them. The repertoire has 130,000 or so clones, 89% of them found once; the top ten carry approximately 1.2%. Material: PBMCs. The receptors originated from a woman aged 18-29 years in good health and CMV-seronegative.

The chain joins TRBV5-1 to TRBJ2-5; D gene unclear. The end of the DNA is better explained by TRBJ2-7, so the J call may be wrong. Germline CDR1 is SGHRS and CDR2 is YFSETQ. The CDR3 consists of 12 residues. The CDR3 nucleotides read TGCGCCAGCAGCTTGGATAACCACGAGCAGTACTTC. Amino acid sequence: CASSLDNHEQYF.

The CDR3 nucleotides read TGTGCCAGCACGAACAGGGGTAATGAAAAACTGTTTTTT. This encodes CASTNRGNEKLFF. The chain employs TRBV5-4 and TRBJ1-4, with 7 bases that match TRBD1. V dropped 6 bases and J dropped 4; count of bases not matched to a gene: 3. The CDR3 covers 13 residues. Per germline, CDR1 SGHNT and CDR2 YYREEE (reference sequence). Supplemented by reference TRBV5-4 and TRBJ1-4, the full variable domain reads ETGVTQSPTHLIKTRGQQVTLRCSSQSGHNTVSWYQQALGQGPQFIFQYYREEENGRGNFPPRFSGLQFPNYSSELNVNALELDDSALYLCASTNRGNEKLFFGSGTQLSVL.

V and J are TRBV11-2 and TRBJ2-2; 8 bases are a match to TRBD2. CDR3 length: 14 amino acids. Germline loops: CDR1 SGHAT, CDR2 FQNNGV. The trim removed 3 bases at V and 7 bases at J, leaving 4 bases unmatched. The DNA for the CDR3 is TGTGCCAGCAGCTTGCGGGGGGCCGGCGGGGAGCTGTTTTTT. Translated: CASSLRGAGGELFF.

The genes are TRBV18 and TRBJ1-2; D might be TRBD1 (5 bases). CDR3 length equals 14 residues. Per germline, CDR1 KGHSH and CDR2 LQKENI. V lost 4 bases to trimming and J lost 3 bases, with 12 bases between them. CDR3 coding DNA: TGTGCCAGCTCACGCTACGACAGAGACTATGGCTACACCTTC. This codes for CASSRYDRDYGYTF.

The chain recombines TRBV10-2 with TRBJ1-1; no definite D call. Per the germline V gene, CDR1 is WSHSY and CDR2 is SAAADI. Trimming shortened V by 0 bases and J by 6 bases, and 8 bases separated the two germline ends. This CDR3 spans 13 amino acids. The CDR3 DNA follows: TGCGCCAGCAGTGAGTCGGCGGGGTCTGAAGCTTTCTTT. Residues: CASSESAGSEAFF.

V gene TRBV5-6 combines with J gene TRBJ2-1; TRBD1 matches at 7 bases. Trimming removed 4 bases from V and 4 bases from J; junction bases left unmatched: 11. The germline V gene has CDR1 SGHDT and CDR2 YYEEEE. The CDR3 has 16 residues. The DNA for the CDR3 is TGTGCCAGCAGCCACCAAAGGGACAGTCTATACAATGAGCAGTTCTTC. Amino acids: CASSHQRDSLYNEQFF. The whole variable domain, remainder taken from reference TRBV5-6 and TRBJ2-1, is DAGVTQSPTHLIKTRGQQVTLRCSPKSGHDTVSWYQQALGQGPQFIFQYYEEEERQRGNFPDRFSGHQFPNYSSELNVNALLLGDSALYLCASSHQRDSLYNEQFFGPGTRLTVL.

J is TRBJ1-5 and V is TRBV18; TRBD1 agrees at 12 bases. The ends lost 3 bases at V and 6 bases at J; junction bases unmatched: 12. Germline assignment: CDR1 KGHSH and CDR2 LQKENI. The CDR3 extends over 18 amino acids. In DNA, the CDR3 is TGTGCCAGCTCACCTTCAGGCCCCGGGACAGGGGGCAGTCAGCCCCAGCATTTT. Protein sequence: CASSPSGPGTGGSQPQHF.

V and J are TRBV19 and TRBJ1-2, with 9 nucleotides matching TRBD1. The germline CDR1 and CDR2 sequences are LNHDA and SQIVND (reference sequence). The trim removed 10 bases at V and 6 bases at J, leaving 9 bases unmatched. The CDR3 is 13 amino acids. In DNA form, the CDR3 reads TGTGCCATAGTCCCGGGACAGGGCCATGGCTACACCTTC. Translating gives CAIVPGQGHGYTF.

This clone came up once. This rearrangement joins TRBV27 to TRBJ1-2; D is uncertain. The V end lost 4 bases, the J end lost 8 bases, and 14 bases lay between the germline ends. The CDR3 runs to 13 residues. The germline gives CDR1 MNHEY, CDR2 SMNVEV (reference sequence). The DNA for the CDR3 is TGTGCCAGCAGTTCCGGGGAAGGACGAGGCTACACCTTC. This sequence encodes CASSSGEGRGYTF.

V is TRBV2 and J is TRBJ2-3, with D uncertain. The V end lost 1 base, the J end lost 3 bases, and 8 bases lay between the germline ends. This CDR3 spans 14 amino acids. Germline assignment: CDR1 SNHLY and CDR2 FYNNEI. CDR3 nucleotide sequence: TGTGCCAGCAGTGAAGGGAGTCGAACAGATACGCAGTATTTT. Translation gives CASSEGSRTDTQYF. Full variable domain (remainder filled in from reference TRBV2 and TRBJ2-3): EPEVTQTPSHQVTQMGQEVILRCVPISNHLYFYWYRQILGQKVEFLVSFYNNEISEKSEIFDDQFSVERPDGSNFTLKIRSTKLEDSAMYFCASSEGSRTDTQYFGPGTRLTVL.

CDR3 sequence reads: CASSFGGGRGRVEAFF. The DNA of the CDR3 is TGCGCCAGCAGCTTCGGTGGTGGCAGGGGGAGAGTTGAAGCTTTCTTT. The chain has TRBV5-1 and TRBJ1-1; 7 bases agree with TRBD1. The J segment lost 7 bases and the V segment lost 2 bases, leaving 14 bases of the junction unmatched. CDR1 SGHRS and CDR2 YFSETQ come from the germline V gene. The CDR3 runs to 16 residues.

Only one count was recorded for this clone. This chain connects TRBV21-1 to TRBJ2-7; TRBD2 is the table's D call and was not checked against the DNA. TRBV21-1 is a pseudogene. The CDR3 is 16 residues long. As DNA, the CDR3 is TGTGCCAGCCGGTATCCCAGACTAGCGGGGATTTACGAGCAGTACTTC. Translating it yields CASRYPRLAGIYEQYF.

The chain is built from TRBV2 and TRBJ1-1; tentative D call: TRBD1 (5 bases). The CDR3 runs 16 residues. Looked up from germline, CDR1 is SNHLY and CDR2 is FYNNEI. V dropped 8 bases and J dropped 0 bases, with 19 bases sitting between them. The CDR3 region is CASCWSWGHMNTEAFF. The DNA for the CDR3 is TGTGCCAGCTGTTGGAGCTGGGGCCACATGAACACTGAAGCTTTCTTT. The full variable domain, its missing parts supplied by reference TRBV2 and TRBJ1-1, is EPEVTQTPSHQVTQMGQEVILRCVPISNHLYFYWYRQILGQKVEFLVSFYNNEISEKSEIFDDQFSVERPDGSNFTLKIRSTKLEDSAMYFCASCWSWGHMNTEAFFGQGTRLTVV.

This chain uses TRBV27 with TRBJ1-5; 9 nucleotides match TRBD1. V shed 6 bases, J shed 0 bases, and the junction held 12 bases outside the gene matches. The germline CDR1 and CDR2 sequences are MNHEY and SMNVEV (reference sequence). The CDR3 runs 18 residues. CDR3 DNA: TGTGCCAGCAGCGCGGGCTTAGGGACAGGGAATAGCAATCAGCCCCAGCATTTT. Translating it yields CASSAGLGTGNSNQPQHF.

The gene calls are TRBV12-1 and TRBJ2-3; TRBD1 was called by the table and not checked on the DNA. TRBV12-1 is listed as a pseudogene. This CDR3 has 12 amino acids. CDR3 in DNA: TGTGCCAGCAGCTCGCGACAGGGGACGCAGTATTTT. Amino acid sequence: CASSSRQGTQYF.

The chain links TRBV27 to TRBJ1-6; 10 bases fit TRBD1. This CDR3 has 14 amino acids. CDR1 is MNHEY, CDR2 SMNVEV, per germline (reference sequence). The V and J ends lost 5 bases and 9 bases, in that order; junction bases with no gene match: 4. CDR3 loop: CASSLDRGGSPLHF. CDR3 DNA: TGTGCCAGCAGTCTGGACAGGGGGGGTTCACCCCTCCACTTT.

V and J are TRBV29-1 and TRBJ1-2, with 9 nucleotides matching TRBD1. The CDR3 has 12 amino acids. Germline values: CDR1 SQVTM, CDR2 ANQGSEA. V shed 7 bases and J 3 bases; nucleotides not matched to a gene: 3. In DNA, the CDR3 is TGCAGCGCCCGGACAGGGGACTATGGCTACACCTTC. Amino acid sequence: CSARTGDYGYTF.

V usage is TRBV5-1 and J usage is TRBJ1-6; 11 bases are shared with TRBD1. Germline values: CDR1 SGHRS, CDR2 YFSETQ. The V and J ends lost 4 bases and 8 bases, in that order; junction bases with no gene match: 11. The CDR3 runs 17 residues. The CDR3 DNA reads TGCGCCAGCAGCAGCCCGGACAGGGGGCTTTATGATTCACCCCTCCACTTT. Translation gives CASSSPDRGLYDSPLHF.

The chain employs TRBV6-1 and TRBJ1-2; TRBD1 matches 9 bases. The V and J ends lost 6 bases and 4 bases, in that order; junction bases with no gene match: 6. The CDR3 runs to 14 residues. Germline V CDR1 and CDR2: MNHNS, SASEGT. Written as DNA, the CDR3 is TGTGCCAGCAGGGGGACAGGGAGGGCCTATGGCTACACCTTC. Translated: CASRGTGRAYGYTF.

V usage is TRBV5-6 and J usage is TRBJ1-1; the D gene is possibly TRBD1 (6 bases). Trimming shortened V by 4 bases and J by 6 bases, and 13 bases separated the two germline ends. The CDR3 has 13 amino acids. Germline CDR1 is SGHDT and CDR2 is YYEEEE. CDR3 in amino acids: CASSLGGGAEAFF. CDR3 bases: TGTGCCAGCAGCCTAGGTGGGGGCGCTGAAGCTTTCTTT.

As concerns this clone: Within the sample, other DNA sequences also encode this same CDR3. The chain recombines TRBV5-1 with TRBJ2-3; 9 bases are shared with TRBD1. The CDR3 loop spans 14 amino acids. Trimming at V came to 3 bases and at J to 6 bases, leaving 5 bases not matched to a gene. In germline, CDR1 is SGHRS, CDR2 YFSETQ. The CDR3 coding sequence is TGCGCCAGCAGCTCGGGACAGGGACTGGATACGCAGTATTTT. Translating gives CASSSGQGLDTQYF.

The chain has TRBV29-1 and TRBJ2-3; D is possibly TRBD2 (5 bases). Germline V gene lookup returns CDR1 SQVTM and CDR2 ANQGSEA. The V gene lost 4 bases and the J gene lost 4 bases, with 12 bases spanning the gap. CDR3 length equals 13 residues. The CDR3 DNA reads TGCAGCGTTGGAAGAGGAGGTCCAGATACGCAGTATTTT. The encoded protein is CSVGRGGPDTQYF.

The rearrangement links TRBV11-1 to TRBJ2-7; D possibly corresponds to TRBD1 (6 bases). Per the germline V gene, CDR1 is SGHAT and CDR2 is FQDESV (reference sequence). The CDR3 is 14 amino acids. The V end was cut by 5 bases, the J end by 2 bases, with 13 bases between. CDR3 nucleotides: TGTGCCAGCAGCCCGACAGACAGGCCCTACGAGCAGTACTTC. Translated, it gives CASSPTDRPYEQYF.

V is TRBV6-6 and J is TRBJ2-1, with 9 positions matching TRBD2. CDR3 length equals 14 residues. Unmatched junction bases numbered 9, after V lost 6 bases and J lost 9 bases. Germline V gene data show CDR1 as MNHNY and CDR2 as SVGAGI (reference sequence). The CDR3 DNA reads as TGTGCCAGCAGCACGGCGGGGGGGCGGGGTGAGCAGTTCTTC. This codes for CASSTAGGRGEQFF.

This chain uses TRBV6-1 with TRBJ2-5; D unresolved. Per the germline V gene, CDR1 is MNHNS and CDR2 is SASEGT. Trimming took off 7 bases at V and 1 base at J, with 16 bases between the two ends. This CDR3 has 15 amino acids. CDR3 sequence (DNA): TGTGCCAGCACCTTCATTTTCGGAGCCCAAGAGACCCAGTACTTC. Its protein is CASTFIFGAQETQYF.

The CDR3 DNA follows: TGTGCCAGCAGCCTCACAGGACTAGCGGGGGATTCAAGCTCCTACAATGAGCAGTTCTTC. This sequence encodes CASSLTGLAGDSSSYNEQFF. The V call is TRBV4-2, the J call TRBJ2-1, with 13 bases matching TRBD2. The CDR3 consists of 20 residues. CDR1 LGHNA and CDR2 YNFKEQ come from the germline V gene. Trimming at V came to 4 bases and at J to 0 bases, leaving 12 bases not matched to a gene.

This rearrangement joins TRBV7-9 to TRBJ1-1; 10 positions match TRBD1. After removal of 5 bases from V and 1 base from J, the junction contained 7 bases not matched to a gene. The CDR3 is 16 residues long. CDR1 is SEHNR and CDR2 is FQNEAQ in the germline V gene (reference sequence). CDR3 sequence reads: CASSRQGADRNTEAFF. CDR3 nucleotide sequence: TGTGCCAGCAGCCGACAGGGGGCAGATCGGAACACTGAAGCTTTCTTT.